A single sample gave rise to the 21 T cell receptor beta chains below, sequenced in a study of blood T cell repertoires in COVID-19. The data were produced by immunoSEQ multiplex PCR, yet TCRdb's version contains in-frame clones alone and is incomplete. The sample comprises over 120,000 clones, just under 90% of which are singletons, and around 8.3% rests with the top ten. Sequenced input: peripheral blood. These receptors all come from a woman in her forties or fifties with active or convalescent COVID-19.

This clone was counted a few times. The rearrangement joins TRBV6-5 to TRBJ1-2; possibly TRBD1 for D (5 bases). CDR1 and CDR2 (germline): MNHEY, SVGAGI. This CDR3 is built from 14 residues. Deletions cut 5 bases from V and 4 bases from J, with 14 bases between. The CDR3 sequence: CASSTPGRGYGYTF. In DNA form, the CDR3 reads TGTGCCAGCAGTACCCCAGGAAGGGGCTATGGCTACACCTTC.

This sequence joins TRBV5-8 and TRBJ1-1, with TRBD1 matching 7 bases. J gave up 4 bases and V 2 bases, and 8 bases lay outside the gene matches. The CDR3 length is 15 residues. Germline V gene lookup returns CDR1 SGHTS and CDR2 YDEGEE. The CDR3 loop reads CASSFLTGLGTEAFF. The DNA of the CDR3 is TGTGCCAGCAGCTTCCTGACAGGGTTGGGCACTGAAGCTTTCTTT.

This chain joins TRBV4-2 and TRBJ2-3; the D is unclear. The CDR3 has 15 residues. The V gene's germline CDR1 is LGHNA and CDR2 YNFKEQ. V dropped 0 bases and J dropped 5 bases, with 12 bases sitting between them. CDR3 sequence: CASSQEGAGLDTQYF. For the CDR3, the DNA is TGTGCCAGCAGCCAAGAGGGCGCAGGATTAGATACGCAGTATTTT.

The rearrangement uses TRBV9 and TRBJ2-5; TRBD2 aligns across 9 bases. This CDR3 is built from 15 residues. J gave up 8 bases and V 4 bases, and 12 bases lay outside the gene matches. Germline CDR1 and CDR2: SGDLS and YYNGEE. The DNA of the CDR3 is TGTGCCAGCAGCCCCAATGGGGCTAGCGGGGATACCCAGTACTTC. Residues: CASSPNGASGDTQYF.

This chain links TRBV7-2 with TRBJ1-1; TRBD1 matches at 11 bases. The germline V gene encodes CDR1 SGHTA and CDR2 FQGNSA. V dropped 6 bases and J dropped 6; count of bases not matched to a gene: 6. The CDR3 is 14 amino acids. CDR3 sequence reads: CASRLDRGRPEAFF. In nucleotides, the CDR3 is TGTGCCAGCAGGTTGGACAGGGGGCGTCCTGAAGCTTTCTTT.

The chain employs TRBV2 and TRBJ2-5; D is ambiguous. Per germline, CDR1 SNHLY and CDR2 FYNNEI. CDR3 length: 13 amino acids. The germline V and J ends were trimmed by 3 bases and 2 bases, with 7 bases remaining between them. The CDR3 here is CASSDNKQETQYF. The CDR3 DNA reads TGTGCCAGCAGTGATAACAAACAAGAGACCCAGTACTTC.

The CDR3 DNA reads as TGCGCCAGCAGCCTATATCAGGGGGACTATGGCTACACCTTC. Amino acids: CASSLYQGDYGYTF. The chain uses TRBV4-3 and TRBJ1-2, with TRBD1 identical over 7 bases. The CDR3 consists of 14 residues. With V trimmed by 4 bases and J by 3 bases, 5 bases remained unmatched. Germline V gene sequence: CDR1 LGHNA, CDR2 YSLEER.

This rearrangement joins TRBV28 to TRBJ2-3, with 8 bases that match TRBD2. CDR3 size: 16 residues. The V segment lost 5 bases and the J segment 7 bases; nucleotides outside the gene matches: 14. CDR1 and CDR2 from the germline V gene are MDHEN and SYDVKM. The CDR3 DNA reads TGTGCCAGCAGTCCACCCAGCCGGGAGGGCTTGTATACGCAGTATTTT. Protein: CASSPPSREGLYTQYF.

CDR3 DNA sequence: TGTGCCAGCAGCTTCTCGACAGTGACGAACACTGAAGCTTTCTTT. This translates into CASSFSTVTNTEAFF. The V gene is TRBV7-2, the J gene TRBJ1-1; tentatively, D is TRBD1 (5 bases). There are 15 residues in the CDR3. V gave up 3 bases and J gave up 1 base, with 12 bases separating them. Germline V CDR1 and CDR2: SGHTA, FQGNSA.

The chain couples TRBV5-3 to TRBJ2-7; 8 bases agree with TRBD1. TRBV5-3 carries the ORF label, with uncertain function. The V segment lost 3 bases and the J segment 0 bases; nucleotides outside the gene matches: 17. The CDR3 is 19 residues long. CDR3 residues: CARSCSGQVCIRNSYEQYF. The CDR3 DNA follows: TGTGCCAGAAGCTGCTCGGGACAGGTCTGTATTAGAAACTCCTACGAGCAGTACTTC.

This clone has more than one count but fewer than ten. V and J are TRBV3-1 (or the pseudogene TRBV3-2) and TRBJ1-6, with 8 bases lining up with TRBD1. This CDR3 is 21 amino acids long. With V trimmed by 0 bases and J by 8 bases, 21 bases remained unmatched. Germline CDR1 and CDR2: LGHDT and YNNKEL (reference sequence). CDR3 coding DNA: TGTGCCAGCAGCCAAGATTCATTAGGACAGGGAGCCGCTGGGTTTTATTCACCCCTCCACTTT. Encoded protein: CASSQDSLGQGAAGFYSPLHF.

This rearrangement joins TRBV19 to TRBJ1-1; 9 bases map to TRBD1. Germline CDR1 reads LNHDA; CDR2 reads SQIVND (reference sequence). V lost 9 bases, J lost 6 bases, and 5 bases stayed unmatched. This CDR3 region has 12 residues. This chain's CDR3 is CASLGQGAEAFF. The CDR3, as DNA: TGTGCCAGCCTGGGACAGGGCGCTGAAGCTTTCTTT.

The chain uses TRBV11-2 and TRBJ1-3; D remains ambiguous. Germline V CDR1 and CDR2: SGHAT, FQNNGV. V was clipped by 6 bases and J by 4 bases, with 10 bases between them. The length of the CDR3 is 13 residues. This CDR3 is CASRDYQGNTIYF. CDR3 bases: TGTGCCAGCAGGGACTATCAGGGAAACACCATATATTTT.

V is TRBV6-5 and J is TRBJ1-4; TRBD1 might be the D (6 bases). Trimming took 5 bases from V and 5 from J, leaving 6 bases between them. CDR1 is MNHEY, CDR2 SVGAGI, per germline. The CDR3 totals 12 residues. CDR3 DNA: TGTGCCAGCAGTAGGGGGAATGAAAAACTGTTTTTT. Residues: CASSRGNEKLFF.

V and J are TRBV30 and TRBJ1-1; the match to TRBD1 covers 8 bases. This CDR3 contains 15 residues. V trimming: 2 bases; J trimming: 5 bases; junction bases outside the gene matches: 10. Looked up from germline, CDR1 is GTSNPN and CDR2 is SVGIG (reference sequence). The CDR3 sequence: CAWSSTRGRDTEAFF. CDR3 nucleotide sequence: TGTGCCTGGAGTTCGACCAGGGGGCGGGATACTGAAGCTTTCTTT.

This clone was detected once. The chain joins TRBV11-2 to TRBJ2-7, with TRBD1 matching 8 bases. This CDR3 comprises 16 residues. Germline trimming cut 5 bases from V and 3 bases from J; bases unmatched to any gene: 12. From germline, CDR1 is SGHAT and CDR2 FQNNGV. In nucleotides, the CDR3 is TGTGCCAGCAGCCTAAGACAGGGGAGTGTGTTCTACGAGCAGTACTTC. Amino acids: CASSLRQGSVFYEQYF. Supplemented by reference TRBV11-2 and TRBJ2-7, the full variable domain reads EAGVAQSPRYKIIEKRQSVAFWCNPISGHATLYWYQQILGQGPKLLIQFQNNGVVDDSQLPKDRFSAERLKGVDSTLKIQPAKLEDSAVYLCASSLRQGSVFYEQYFGPGTRLTVT.

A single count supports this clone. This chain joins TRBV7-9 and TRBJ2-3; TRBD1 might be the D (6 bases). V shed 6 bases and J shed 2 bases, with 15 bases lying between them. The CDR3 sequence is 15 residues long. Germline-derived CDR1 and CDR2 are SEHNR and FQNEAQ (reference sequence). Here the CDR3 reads CASRSTQGITDTQYF. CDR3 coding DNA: TGTGCCAGCAGGTCCACACAGGGAATCACAGATACGCAGTATTTT.

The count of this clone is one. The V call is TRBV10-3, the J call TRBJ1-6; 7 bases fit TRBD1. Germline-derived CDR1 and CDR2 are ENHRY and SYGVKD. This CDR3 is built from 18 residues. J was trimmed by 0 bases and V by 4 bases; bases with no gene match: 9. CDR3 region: CAISGGDRQSSYNSPLHF. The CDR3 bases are TGTGCCATCAGTGGGGGGGACAGACAGAGCTCCTATAATTCACCCCTCCACTTT.

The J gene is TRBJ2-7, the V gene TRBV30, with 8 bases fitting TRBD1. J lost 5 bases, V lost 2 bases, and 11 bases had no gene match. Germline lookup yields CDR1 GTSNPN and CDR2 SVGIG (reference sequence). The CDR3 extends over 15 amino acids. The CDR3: CAWSPVGQGIDEQYF. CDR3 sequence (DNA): TGTGCCTGGAGTCCCGTAGGACAGGGTATTGACGAGCAGTACTTC.

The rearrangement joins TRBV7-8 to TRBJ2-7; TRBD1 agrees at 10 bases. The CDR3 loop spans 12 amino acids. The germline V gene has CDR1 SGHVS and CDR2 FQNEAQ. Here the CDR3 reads CVTTGGNHEQYF. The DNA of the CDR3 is TGTGTAACGACAGGGGGCAATCACGAGCAGTACTTC.

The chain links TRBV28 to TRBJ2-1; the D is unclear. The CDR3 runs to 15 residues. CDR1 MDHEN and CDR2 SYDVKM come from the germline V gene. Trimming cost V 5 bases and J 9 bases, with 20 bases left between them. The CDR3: CASSIPSSGRIEQFF. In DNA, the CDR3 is TGTGCCAGCAGTATTCCGAGTTCGGGTAGGATTGAGCAGTTCTTC.